This entry describes one T cell receptor (beta chain). The germline CDR1 and CDR2 sequences are KGHSH and LQKENI. The CDR3 has 16 amino acids. Between the trimmed V and J ends, which lost 3 bases and 8 bases, there was a span of 19 bases. Authors' data handling: Reference gene primer amplification gave nucleated cell count estimates. Using immunoSEQ multiplex PCR, the repertoire was profiled, and TCRdb retains in-frame clones only, with some absent. V and J calls and clone size are those listed in that table; D and trimming were worked out from the DNA. In the table there are some 120,000 clones, around 74% of which are singletons. This record belongs to a study of blood T cell repertoires in COVID-19. Study details: The samples span acute and convalescent COVID-19 from the United States, Italy and Spain. Sources were T cells, B-cell-depleted T cells, or PBMCs; the material itself was cDNA or gDNA.

This sequence originates from a man aged 60 to 75 with acute or convalescent COVID-19. This sequence joins TRBV18 and TRBJ1-4; D perhaps matches TRBD1 (5 bases). What was sequenced was peripheral blood. Written as DNA, the CDR3 is TGTGCCAGCTCACCTCCCGGACAACCTTTAGGGGAAAAACTGTTTTTT. Its translation is CASSPPGQPLGEKLFF.